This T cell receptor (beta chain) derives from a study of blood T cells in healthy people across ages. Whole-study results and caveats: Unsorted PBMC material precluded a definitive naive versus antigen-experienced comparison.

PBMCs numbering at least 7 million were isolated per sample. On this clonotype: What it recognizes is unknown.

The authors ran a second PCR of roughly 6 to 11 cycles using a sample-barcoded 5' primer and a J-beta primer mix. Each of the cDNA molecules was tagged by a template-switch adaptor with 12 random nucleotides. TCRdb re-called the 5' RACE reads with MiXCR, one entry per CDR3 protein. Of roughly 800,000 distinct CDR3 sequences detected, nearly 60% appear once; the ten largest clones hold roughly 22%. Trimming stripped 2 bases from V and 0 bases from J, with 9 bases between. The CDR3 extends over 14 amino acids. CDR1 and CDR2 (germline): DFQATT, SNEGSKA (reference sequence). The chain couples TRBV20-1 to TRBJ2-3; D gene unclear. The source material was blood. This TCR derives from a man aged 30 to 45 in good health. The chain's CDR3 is CSARLGSSTDTQYF. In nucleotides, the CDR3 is TGCAGTGCTAGACTTGGGTCGAGCACAGATACGCAGTATTTT.